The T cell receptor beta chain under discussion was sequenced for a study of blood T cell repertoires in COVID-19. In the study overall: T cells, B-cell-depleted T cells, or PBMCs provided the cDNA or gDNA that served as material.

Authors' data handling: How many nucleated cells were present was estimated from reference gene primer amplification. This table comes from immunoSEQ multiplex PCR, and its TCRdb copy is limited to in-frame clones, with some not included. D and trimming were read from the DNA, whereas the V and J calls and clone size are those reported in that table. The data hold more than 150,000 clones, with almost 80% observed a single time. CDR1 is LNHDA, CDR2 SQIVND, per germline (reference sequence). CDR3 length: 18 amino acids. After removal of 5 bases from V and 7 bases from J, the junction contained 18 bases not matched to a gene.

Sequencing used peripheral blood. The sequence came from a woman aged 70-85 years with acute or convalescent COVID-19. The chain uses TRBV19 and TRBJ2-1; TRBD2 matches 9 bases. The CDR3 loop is CASSPSSALAGRRNEQFF. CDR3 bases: TGTGCCAGTAGTCCATCCTCTGCGCTAGCGGGAAGGAGAAATGAGCAGTTCTTC. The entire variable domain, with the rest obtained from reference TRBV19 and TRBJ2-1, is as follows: DGGITQSPKYLFRKEGQNVTLSCEQNLNHDAMYWYRQDPGQGLRLIYYSQIVNDFQKGDIAEGYSVSREKKESFPLTVTSAQKNPTAFYLCASSPSSALAGRRNEQFFGPGTRLTVL.